A selection of T cell receptor beta chains follows, all from one sample in a study of blood T cell repertoires in COVID-19. The repertoire was sequenced with immunoSEQ multiplex PCR; TCRdb's copy has only in-frame clones and lacks some. Of fewer than 60,000 clones listed, 86% are singletons. The sequenced sample consisted of peripheral blood. The receptors stem from a woman of 80 years or more with acute or convalescent COVID-19. The CDR3 runs from the conserved cysteine through the conserved F or W. D genes are given only for firm matches. Size is omitted from some rows. Given values are once, few, many or a class for expanded clones.

D gene | J gene | V gene | clone size | CDR3 DNA | CDR3 protein
. | TRBJ2-7 | TRBV9 | . | TGTGCCAGCAGCGTGGAGGCGGAGGGCCCCTACGAGCAGTACTTC | CASSVEAEGPYEQYF
TRBD2 | TRBJ2-5 | TRBV5-4 | . | TGTGCCAGCAGCTTGAGGACTAGCGGAGAGACCCAGTACTTC | CASSLRTSGETQYF
TRBD1 | TRBJ1-1 | TRBV7-9 | . | TGTGCCAGCAGCCCGCGGACAGGCTGGGGGAACACTGAAGCTTTCTTT | CASSPRTGWGNTEAFF
TRBD2 | TRBJ2-1 | TRBV6-6 | few | TGTGCCAGCAGTTGGACACAGACTAGCGGGGGCAATGAGCAGTTCTTC | CASSWTQTSGGNEQFF
. | TRBJ2-7 | TRBV7-3 | . | TGTGCCAGCAGCTTTAAGGACAGCCCTGTCGGGGAGTACTTC | CASSFKDSPVGEYF
TRBD2 | TRBJ2-1 | TRBV29-1 | . | TGCAGCGTGGCCGGGACTATGTACAATGAGCAGTTCTTC | CSVAGTMYNEQFF
TRBD2 | TRBJ2-5 | TRBV7-9 | . | TGTGCCAGCAGCTTAGGACTAGCGGGGGCAGAGACCCAGTACTTC | CASSLGLAGAETQYF
. | TRBJ2-7 | TRBV25-1 | few | TGTGCCAGCAAGAGGCCCTCCGGCGAGCAGTACTTC | CASKRPSGEQYF
TRBD2 | TRBJ2-5 | TRBV5-1 | . | TGCGCCAGCAGCCTGCCGACTAGCGGACAAGAGACCCAGTACTTC | CASSLPTSGQETQYF
. | TRBJ1-5 | TRBV7-8 | . | TGTGCCAGCAGTTCTAATATAGCTCAGGGGTCGGCGAGCAATCAGCCCCAGCATTTT | CASSSNIAQGSASNQPQHF
TRBD2 | TRBJ2-1 | TRBV5-1 | . | TGCGCCAGCAGAGTGCTGTTTTTTAGCGGGAGTAAATTTGAGCAGTTCTTC | CASRVLFFSGSKFEQFF
. | TRBJ1-1 | TRBV4-1 | . | TGCGCCAGCAGCCAAGAACAGAGCAACACTGAAGCTTTCTTT | CASSQEQSNTEAFF
. | TRBJ1-3 | TRBV5-4 | . | TGTGCCAGCAGCGCAGGGATTCCCAACTCTGGAAACACCATATATTTT | CASSAGIPNSGNTIYF
TRBD2 | TRBJ2-1 | TRBV19 | . | TGTGCCAGTCCCGGGACTAGCGTCGAGGATGAGCAGTTCTTC | CASPGTSVEDEQFF
. | TRBJ1-1 | TRBV11-3 | . | TGTGCCAGCACCCCTCCCGTGGGACAGAACACTGAAGCTTTCTTT | CASTPPVGQNTEAFF
TRBD1 | TRBJ2-3 | TRBV2 | . | TGTGCCAGCACACAGGGGGCCAGGAGTACGCAGTATTTT | CASTQGARSTQYF
. | TRBJ2-1 | TRBV5-8 | few | TGTGCCAGCAGCTTGGCGGCGGGGAGCTCCTACAATGAGCAGTTCTTC | CASSLAAGSSYNEQFF
. | TRBJ2-2 | TRBV11-2 | . | TGTGCCAGCAGCTTAGGAAGTACTAGTTCCGGGGAGCTGTTTTTT | CASSLGSTSSGELFF
. | TRBJ1-1 | TRBV10-1 | once | TGCGCCAGGCCGCTTTTGCCAACAAGGGGGATGATTGGGACTGAAGCTTTCTTT | CARPLLPTRGMIGTEAFF
TRBD2 | TRBJ2-7 | TRBV18 | . | TGTGCCAGCCAAAATCTACAGCGGGGCGACGAGCAGTACTTC | CASQNLQRGDEQYF
. | TRBJ1-2 | TRBV7-9 | . | TGTGCCAGCAGCTTACGGGAGCCAAACTATGGCTACACCTTC | CASSLREPNYGYTF
TRBD2 | TRBJ2-1 | TRBV7-6 | once | TGTGCCAGCAGCCCGGGACTACCTGAGCAGTTCTTC | CASSPGLPEQFF
. | TRBJ1-1 | TRBV3-1/TRBV3-2 | . | TGTGCCAGCAGCCAAGGATCGAGTGTTGAAGCTTTCTTT | CASSQGSSVEAFF
TRBD1 | TRBJ1-2 | TRBV18 | . | TGTGCCAGCTCACCACGGACAGGCACTAACTATGGCTACACCTTC | CASSPRTGTNYGYTF
. | TRBJ1-1 | TRBV4-1 | . | TGCGCCAGCAGCCAAGATTTCGTCGGGGGGACCACTGAAGCTTTCTTT | CASSQDFVGGTTEAFF
. | TRBJ1-6 | TRBV11-2 | . | TGTGCCAGCAGCTTAGCAGGGATGGCCCTCCACTTT | CASSLAGMALHF
. | TRBJ2-6 | TRBV27 | once | TGTGCCAGCAGTCGTTCAACTCTCCTCTCTGGGGCCAACGTCCTGACTTTC | CASSRSTLLSGANVLTF
TRBD1 | TRBJ2-2 | TRBV2 | . | TGTGCCAGCAGTGTACAGGGGGCGAACACCGGGGAGCTGTTTTTT | CASSVQGANTGELFF
. | TRBJ1-1 | TRBV2 | once | TGTGCCAGTGAGCAGTGGGGGGGCACTGAAGCTTTCTTT | CASEQWGGTEAFF
TRBD2 | TRBJ2-5 | TRBV11-3 | . | TGTGCCAGCAGCCCGGGGACTAGCGGGGGCCTTCAAGAGACCCAGTACTTC | CASSPGTSGGLQETQYF
. | TRBJ1-2 | TRBV3-1/TRBV3-2 | . | TGTGCCAGCAGCCGAACTCCCAGGGGTCATGGCTACACCTTC | CASSRTPRGHGYTF
TRBD1 | TRBJ1-6 | TRBV7-9 | . | TGTGCCAGCAGCCCAACCGGGACAGGTCATTCACCCCTCCACTTT | CASSPTGTGHSPLHF
. | TRBJ1-1 | TRBV3-1/TRBV3-2 | . | TGTGCCAGCAGCGGACTTGGCGGCGGGAGTGGGACTGAAGCTTTCTTT | CASSGLGGGSGTEAFF
. | TRBJ2-2 | TRBV21-1 | . | TGTGCCAGCAGCAAAGAACGGTCTCACACCGGGGAGCTGTTTTTT | CASSKERSHTGELFF
. | TRBJ1-3 | TRBV6-1 | . | TGTGCCAGCAGTGACAGCCCTGGGCCTGGAAACACCATATATTTT | CASSDSPGPGNTIYF
. | TRBJ2-5 | TRBV12-5 | . | TGTGCTAGTGGTTTGACTCTAGGAGAGACCCAGTACTTC | CASGLTLGETQYF
. | TRBJ1-1 | TRBV19 | . | TGTGCCAGTAGTGAGACTTTGCCCACTGAAGCTTTCTTT | CASSETLPTEAFF
TRBD2 | TRBJ2-5 | TRBV4-1 | . | TGCGCCAGCAGCCCCGGACTAGCGGGAGTGGAAGAGACCCAGTACTTC | CASSPGLAGVEETQYF
. | TRBJ2-2 | TRBV5-4 | . | TGTGCCAGCAGCCCCCCCAGGGGTATGTCCGGGGAGCTGTTTTTT | CASSPPRGMSGELFF
TRBD2 | TRBJ2-1 | TRBV20-1 | . | TGCAGTGCTAGTAGCGGGAGGGACCTACCTAACAATGAGCAGTTCTTC | CSASSGRDLPNNEQFF
TRBD2 | TRBJ2-1 | TRBV3-1/TRBV3-2 | once | TGTGCCAGCAGCCCCGGACTAGCGGGTGCCAATGAGCAGTTCTTC | CASSPGLAGANEQFF
TRBD1 | TRBJ1-1 | TRBV11-2 | . | TGTGCCAGCAGCCTTAATACAGGGGTTGTCACTGAAGCTTTCTTT | CASSLNTGVVTEAFF
. | TRBJ1-6 | TRBV30 | . | TGTGCCGGACAGCTAAGCTCCTATAATTCACCCCTCCACTTT | CAGQLSSYNSPLHF
. | TRBJ1-5 | TRBV12-3/TRBV12-4 | . | TGTGCCAGCAAGGGAGGGCGCAATCAGCCCCAGCATTTT | CASKGGRNQPQHF
. | TRBJ2-2 | TRBV3-1/TRBV3-2 | . | TGTGCCAGCAGCCCAACAGGATTCGGGGAGCTGTTTTTT | CASSPTGFGELFF
. | TRBJ1-3 | TRBV5-1 | . | TGCGCCAGCAGCTTGGTGGGGGGCTCTGGAAACACCATATATTTT | CASSLVGGSGNTIYF